Presented here are 22 T cell receptor beta chains from one specimen sequenced in a study of post-analysis software for immune sequencing data (dated by TCRdb to 2014 to 2015). Overall study results and their limits: Significantly higher frequencies in patients than in controls were found for several TRBV segments, including TRBV5-6, TRBV5-1 and TRBV20-1.

Library preparation was by PCR. The reads were generated on an Illumina HiSeq 2500. Unique molecular identifiers were incorporated into TCR beta cDNA libraries to reduce PCR and sequencing biases. TCRdb handled the public reads itself, with Q25 trimming in fastp and clone calling in MiXCR, and kept productive beta chains. Rows matching on CDR3 protein sequence are summarized as one entry with the most common DNA and genes. Recorded for this sample are about 500,000 distinct CDR3 sequences; over 35% of them occurred a single time. The ten largest account for roughly 12% of the sample. Their antigen targets remain unknown. Sample: blood. The receptors originated from a girl aged 10-17 years with multiple sclerosis.

The rearrangement joins TRBV5-1 to TRBJ1-1; 8 bases line up with TRBD1. The V segment lost 3 bases and the J segment 1 base; nucleotides outside the gene matches: 8. The CDR3 is 16 residues long. Germline V lookup: CDR1 SGHRS, CDR2 YFSETQ. The CDR3 region is CASSYLPGQANTEAFF. CDR3 nucleotide sequence: TGCGCCAGCAGCTATCTTCCGGGACAGGCGAACACTGAAGCTTTCTTT.

The chain couples TRBV7-2 to TRBJ2-7, with 7 bases lining up with TRBD2. The DNA end is more similar to TRBJ2-5, so the J call may be wrong. The CDR3 consists of 13 residues. The germline gives CDR1 SGHTA, CDR2 FQGNSA. The CDR3 DNA reads TGTGCCAGCAGCATCGGACTAGTGGAGACCCAGTACTTC. As protein: CASSIGLVETQYF.

J is TRBJ1-3 and V is TRBV10-3, with D perhaps TRBD1 (5 bases). CDR1 ENHRY and CDR2 SYGVKD come from the germline V gene. This CDR3 is 14 amino acids long. V was clipped by 4 bases and J by 0 bases, with 7 bases between them. CDR3 region: CAISAGLSGNTIYF. The CDR3 DNA reads as TGTGCCATCAGTGCGGGACTCTCTGGAAACACCATATATTTT.

The CDR3 region has the DNA TGTGCCAGCAGCCAAGATGTCGAGCCCGGCAATGAGCAGTTCTTC. This translates into CASSQDVEPGNEQFF. The rearrangement joins TRBV4-2 to TRBJ2-1; D not resolved. The CDR3 runs 15 residues. V lost 0 bases and J lost 6, with 12 bases in between. Germline-derived CDR1 and CDR2 are LGHNA and YNFKEQ.

In this sample, this clonotype turned up a few times. The chain combines TRBV9 with TRBJ2-1; D not certain. Germline-derived CDR1 and CDR2 are SGDLS and YYNGEE. With 5 bases removed from V and 0 bases from J, the gap between germline ends came to 24 bases. CDR3 length: 19 amino acids. This chain's CDR3 is CASSEHPSRRYGSYNEQFF. The CDR3 DNA follows: TGTGCCAGCAGTGAGCACCCTAGTAGGCGGTACGGCTCCTACAATGAGCAGTTCTTC.

The chain is built from TRBV11-2 and TRBJ1-4, with unresolved D. The CDR3 sequence is 15 residues long. V was clipped by 5 bases and J by 3 bases, with 13 bases between them. Germline assignment: CDR1 SGHAT and CDR2 FQNNGV. This CDR3 reads CASSLHSGANEKLFF. The CDR3, as DNA: TGTGCCAGCAGCCTACATTCAGGAGCTAATGAAAAACTGTTTTTT. The full variable domain, its missing parts supplied by reference TRBV11-2 and TRBJ1-4, is EAGVAQSPRYKIIEKRQSVAFWCNPISGHATLYWYQQILGQGPKLLIQFQNNGVVDDSQLPKDRFSAERLKGVDSTLKIQPAKLEDSAVYLCASSLHSGANEKLFFGSGTQLSVL.

The chain uses TRBV7-2 and TRBJ1-5, with 7 nucleotides matching TRBD1. Germline-derived CDR1 and CDR2 are SGHTA and FQGNSA. The CDR3 is made up of 16 amino acids. Trimming removed 2 bases from V and 6 bases from J; junction bases left unmatched: 10. The CDR3 spells CASSLRQGGGSQPQHF. CDR3 sequence (DNA): TGTGCCAGCAGCTTACGACAGGGAGGTGGGAGTCAGCCCCAGCATTTT.

The V and J genes are TRBV14 and TRBJ2-3, with D tentatively TRBD2 (6 bases). Trimming left V 1 base short and J 5 bases short, with 19 bases between. The CDR3 runs to 17 residues. In germline, CDR1 is SGHDN, CDR2 FVKESK. CDR3 in amino acids: CASSQAGLADDKDTQYF. The CDR3 DNA follows: TGTGCCAGCAGCCAAGCTGGGTTAGCGGATGATAAAGATACGCAGTATTTT.

This sequence joins TRBV29-1 and TRBJ2-1, with D tentatively TRBD2 (5 bases). The CDR3 runs to 15 residues. In germline, CDR1 is SQVTM, CDR2 ANQGSEA. Trimming left V 3 bases short and J 0 bases short, with 12 bases between. CDR3 sequence: CSVDGERSSYNEQFF. The DNA for the CDR3 is TGCAGCGTTGACGGGGAGCGGAGCTCCTACAATGAGCAGTTCTTC.

This chain connects TRBV28 to TRBJ1-4, with D perhaps matching TRBD1 (5 bases). The germline V gene has CDR1 MDHEN and CDR2 SYDVKM. The CDR3 runs 13 residues. The V gene lost 8 bases and the J gene lost 1 base, with 8 bases spanning the gap. CDR3 loop: CASLGGTNEKLFF. The CDR3 region has the DNA TGTGCCAGCCTGGGGGGAACTAATGAAAAACTGTTTTTT.

This clonotype was observed a few times. The CDR3 loop reads CASREGQNNEQFF. The CDR3 nucleotides read TGTGCCAGCAGGGAGGGCCAAAACAATGAGCAGTTCTTC. The chain recombines TRBV2 with TRBJ2-1; TRBD2 might be the D (6 bases). Between the trimmed V and J ends, which lost 6 bases and 5 bases, there was a span of 11 bases. CDR1 and CDR2 from the germline V gene are SNHLY and FYNNEI. CDR3 length: 13 amino acids.

This clonotype was observed a handful of times. This chain uses TRBV12-3 or TRBV12-4 with TRBJ2-1, with 7 bases identical to TRBD1. The CDR3 consists of 15 residues. V shed 1 base and J 5 bases; nucleotides not matched to a gene: 5. CDR3 residues: CASSLGQGNDNEQFF. The CDR3 bases are TGTGCCAGCAGTTTAGGACAGGGAAATGACAATGAGCAGTTCTTC.

The gene calls are TRBV25-1 and TRBJ2-4; possible D gene TRBD1, 6 bases. TRBJ2-7 explains the end of the DNA better; the J call may be wrong. Germline-derived CDR1 and CDR2 are MGHDK and SYGVNS. This CDR3 contains 15 residues. The CDR3 here is CASSDGQQSSYEQYF. CDR3 nucleotides: TGTGCCAGCAGTGACGGACAGCAGAGCTCCTACGAGCAGTACTTC.

This clonotype was recorded a few times. The chain employs TRBV27 and TRBJ1-1, with D possibly matching TRBD1 (6 bases). This CDR3 has 15 residues. Germline loops: CDR1 MNHEY, CDR2 SMNVEV (reference sequence). V was clipped by 1 base and J by 0 bases, with 9 bases between them. CDR3 sequence: CASSLYTGMNTEAFF. The CDR3 coding sequence is TGTGCCAGCAGTTTATATACAGGGATGAACACTGAAGCTTTCTTT.

This clonotype showed up just a few times. The chain uses TRBV20-1 and TRBJ2-7; 10 bases fit TRBD2. V lost 5 bases to trimming and J lost 4 bases; unmatched junction nucleotides: 11. Looked up from germline, CDR1 is DFQATT and CDR2 is SNEGSKA (reference sequence). This CDR3 comprises 15 residues. Written as DNA, the CDR3 is TGCAGTGCTCCAATTAGCGGGAGGTCCAATTACGAGCAGTACTTC. Amino acids: CSAPISGRSNYEQYF.

The V gene is TRBV28, the J gene TRBJ2-5; 7 nucleotides match TRBD2. V lost 5 bases to trimming and J lost 5 bases; unmatched junction nucleotides: 11. The CDR3 covers 15 residues. Germline V lookup: CDR1 MDHEN, CDR2 SYDVKM. The CDR3 bases are TGTGCCAGCAGTCTCAGGTCCGCCGGGGGGGAGACCCAGTACTTC. This gives the protein CASSLRSAGGETQYF.

The table lists this clonotype with a few counts. CDR3 loop: CSVGWREETQYF. As DNA, the CDR3 is TGCAGCGTTGGCTGGAGGGAAGAGACCCAGTACTTC. The rearrangement uses TRBV29-1 and TRBJ2-5; weak D call: TRBD2 (6 bases). V lost 4 bases to trimming and J lost 3 bases, with 9 bases between them. Per germline, CDR1 SQVTM and CDR2 ANQGSEA. This CDR3 is 12 amino acids long. The full variable domain, completed using reference TRBV29-1 and TRBJ2-5, is SAVISQKPSRDICQRGTSLTIQCQVDSQVTMMFWYRQQPGQSLTLIATANQGSEATYESGFVIDKFPISRPNLTFSTLTVSNMSPEDSSIYLCSVGWREETQYFGPGTRLLVL.

This chain uses TRBV6-5 with TRBJ2-7; TRBD1 matches at 9 bases. Trimming took 0 bases from V and 5 from J; bases not matched to a gene: 5. The V gene's germline CDR1 is MNHEY and CDR2 SVGAGI. This CDR3 spans 15 amino acids. The CDR3 loop is CASSYSGQGPHEQYF. Here the CDR3 DNA reads TGTGCCAGCAGTTACTCTGGACAGGGGCCCCACGAGCAGTACTTC.

The CDR3: CASSERAGLSSYNEQFF. The CDR3 DNA reads TGCGCCAGCAGTGAAAGAGCGGGACTCAGCTCCTACAATGAGCAGTTCTTC. The rearrangement uses TRBV10-2 and TRBJ2-1; 7 nucleotides agree with TRBD2. The germline V gene has CDR1 WSHSY and CDR2 SAAADI. The CDR3 extends over 17 amino acids. Trimming removed 3 bases from V and 0 bases from J; junction bases left unmatched: 8.

CDR3: CASSPLLTGLKETQYF. In DNA form, the CDR3 reads TGTGCCAGCAGCCCTCTACTGACAGGTCTAAAGGAGACCCAGTACTTC. This chain connects TRBV7-9 to TRBJ2-5; possible D gene TRBD1, 6 bases. V lost 5 bases and J lost 5, with 21 bases in between. CDR1 SEHNR and CDR2 FQNEAQ come from the germline V gene (reference sequence). There are 16 residues in the CDR3.

The V call is TRBV20-1, the J call TRBJ2-7, with 8 bases matching TRBD2. V was clipped by 3 bases and J by 6 bases; unmatched bases: 7. CDR1 and CDR2 from the germline V gene are DFQATT and SNEGSKA (reference sequence). The CDR3 runs to 13 residues. The CDR3 bases are TGCAGTGCTAGCGGGAGGGCCGTTGGCGAGCAGTACTTC. It yields the protein CSASGRAVGEQYF.

V is TRBV15 and J is TRBJ1-5; D unresolved. Looked up from germline, CDR1 is LNHNV and CDR2 is YYDKDF (reference sequence). This CDR3 region has 14 residues. Trimming cost V 5 bases and J 0 bases, with 8 bases left between them. In DNA, the CDR3 is TGTGCCACCAGCTACAAGCTTAGCAATCAGCCCCAGCATTTT. Amino acids: CATSYKLSNQPQHF.